This T cell receptor (beta chain) was captured by sequencing in a study of response to subunit inactivated influenza vaccine. TCRdb reprocessed the RT-PCR reads via MiXCR and lists one record per CDR3 protein. There are about half a million distinct CDR3 sequences in the sample; about a tenth occur only once, and approximately 12% lies in the top ten. On this clonotype: No antigen is known for it.

Study results and caveats: The authors proposed limited new T cell recruitment per seasonal influenza vaccination.

Trimming removed 7 bases from V and 2 bases from J, with 12 bases in between. This CDR3 is built from 13 residues. CDR1 and CDR2 (germline): MDHEN, SYDVKM. The chain couples TRBV28 to TRBJ2-7, with D tentatively TRBD1 (5 bases). The TCR comes from a man aged 50-59 years who received an inactivated influenza vaccine. The sequencing here drew on PBMCs from blood, taken about 6 weeks after vaccination. The CDR3 DNA reads TGTGCCAGCACGACAGATCTAACCTACGAGCAGTACTTC. Translating it yields CASTTDLTYEQYF.